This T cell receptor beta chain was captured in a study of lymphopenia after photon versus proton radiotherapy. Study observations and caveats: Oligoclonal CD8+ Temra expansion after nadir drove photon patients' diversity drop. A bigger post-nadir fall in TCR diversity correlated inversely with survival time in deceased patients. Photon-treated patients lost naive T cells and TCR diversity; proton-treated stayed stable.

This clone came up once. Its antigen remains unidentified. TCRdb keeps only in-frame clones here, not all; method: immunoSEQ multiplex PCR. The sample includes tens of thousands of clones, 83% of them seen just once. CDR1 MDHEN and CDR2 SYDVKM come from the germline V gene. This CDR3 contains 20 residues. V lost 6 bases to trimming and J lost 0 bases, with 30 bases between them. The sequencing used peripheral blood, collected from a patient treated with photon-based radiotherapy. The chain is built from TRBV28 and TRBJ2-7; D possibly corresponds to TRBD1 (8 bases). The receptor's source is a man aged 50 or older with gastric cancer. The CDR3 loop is CASRIGGGTGQGISSYEQYF. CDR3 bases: TGTGCCAGCAGAATTGGGGGGGGCACCGGACAGGGAATATCCTCCTACGAGCAGTACTTC.